This T cell receptor (beta chain) appears in the sequencing data of a study of blood T cell repertoires in COVID-19. Looking at the study overall: From T cells, B-cell-depleted T cells, or PBMCs came the material, which was cDNA or gDNA.

How the authors handled the data: Using reference gene primer amplification, nucleated cell counts were estimated. Here immunoSEQ multiplex PCR was the method, and the copy in TCRdb shows in-frame clones only, minus some. The V and J calls and clone size were taken over from that table, and D and trimming were inferred from the DNA. The sample has 330,000 or so clones, roughly 89% seen once. The trim removed 4 bases at V and 1 base at J, leaving 3 bases unmatched. The CDR3 totals 13 residues. The germline CDR1 and CDR2 sequences are SQVTM and ANQGSEA. The TCR was taken from a man in his thirties or forties with COVID-19, enrolled during active disease. The J gene is TRBJ1-1, the V gene TRBV29-1, with 7 bases aligning to TRBD1. Input material: peripheral blood. The CDR3 region is CSVAGQENTEAFF. The CDR3 coding sequence is TGCAGCGTTGCTGGACAGGAGAACACTGAAGCTTTCTTT.